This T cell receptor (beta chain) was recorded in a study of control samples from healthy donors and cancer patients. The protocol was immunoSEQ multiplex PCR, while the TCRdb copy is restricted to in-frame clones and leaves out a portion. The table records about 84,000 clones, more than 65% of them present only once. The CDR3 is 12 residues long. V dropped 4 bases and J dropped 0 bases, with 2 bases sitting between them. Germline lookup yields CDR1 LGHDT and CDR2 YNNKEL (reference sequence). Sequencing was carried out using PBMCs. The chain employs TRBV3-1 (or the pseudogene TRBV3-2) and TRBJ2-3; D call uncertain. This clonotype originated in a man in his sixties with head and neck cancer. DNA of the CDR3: TGTGCCAGCAGCCTTAGCACAGATACGCAGTATTTT. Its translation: CASSLSTDTQYF.